This TCR beta chain was identified during a study of long-term antiretroviral therapy in people with HIV. A v3.0 immunoSEQ assay was performed at survey level. Method: immunoSEQ multiplex PCR; TCRdb's copy keeps in-frame clones and lacks some. The sample includes around 30,000 clones, around 95% seen only once; the top ten take about 8%. This CDR3 spans 16 amino acids. V shed 3 bases and J 2 bases; nucleotides not matched to a gene: 7. Germline CDR1 SGHAT, CDR2 FQNNGV. The chain uses TRBV11-2 and TRBJ2-5; the match to TRBD2 covers 9 bases. Here the sequenced sample was unsorted PBMCs, taken 5.3 years after starting antiretroviral therapy. This TCR was recovered from a man younger than 40 with HIV. The CDR3 reads CASSLGAGGAQETQYF. CDR3 DNA sequence: TGTGCCAGCAGCTTGGGAGCGGGAGGAGCGCAAGAGACCCAGTACTTC.